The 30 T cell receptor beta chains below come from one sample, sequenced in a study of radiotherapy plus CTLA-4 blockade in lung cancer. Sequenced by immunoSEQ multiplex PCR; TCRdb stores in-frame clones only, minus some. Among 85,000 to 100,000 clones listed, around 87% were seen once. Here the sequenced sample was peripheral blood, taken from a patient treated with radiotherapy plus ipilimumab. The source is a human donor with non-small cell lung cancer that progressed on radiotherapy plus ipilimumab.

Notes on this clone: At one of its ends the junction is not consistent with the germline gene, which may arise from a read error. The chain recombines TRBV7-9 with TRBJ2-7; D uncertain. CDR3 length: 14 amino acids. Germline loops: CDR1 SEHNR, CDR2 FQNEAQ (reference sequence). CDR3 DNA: TGTGCCAGCCGCTTAGACACAGTCTCCTACGAGCAGTACTTC. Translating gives CASRLDTVSYEQYF.

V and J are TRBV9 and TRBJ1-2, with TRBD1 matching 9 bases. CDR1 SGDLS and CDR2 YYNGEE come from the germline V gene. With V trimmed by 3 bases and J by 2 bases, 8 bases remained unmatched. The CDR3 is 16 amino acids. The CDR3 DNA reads TGTGCCAGCAGCGGGTTGATAGGACAGGGGAACTATGGCTACACCTTC. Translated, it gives CASSGLIGQGNYGYTF.

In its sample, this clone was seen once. CDR3 region: CASIHRGNKNIQYF. Here the CDR3 DNA reads TGCGCCAGCATCCACCGAGGCAACAAGAACATTCAGTACTTC. V and J are TRBV5-1 and TRBJ2-4, with D unclear. Trimming cost V 6 bases and J 7 bases, with 17 bases left between them. The V gene's germline CDR1 is SGHRS and CDR2 YFSETQ. This CDR3 has 14 residues.

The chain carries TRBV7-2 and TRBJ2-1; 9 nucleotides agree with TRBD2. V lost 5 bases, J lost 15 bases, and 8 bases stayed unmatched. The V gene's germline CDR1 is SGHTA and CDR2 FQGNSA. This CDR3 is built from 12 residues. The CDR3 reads CASSRSGGRPFF. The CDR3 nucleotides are TGTGCCAGCAGCCGTAGCGGGGGAAGGCCGTTCTTC.

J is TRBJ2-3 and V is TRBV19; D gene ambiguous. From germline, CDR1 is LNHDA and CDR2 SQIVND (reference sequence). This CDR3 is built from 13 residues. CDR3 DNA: TGTGCTTCATGTGGGTTAGGCACAGATACGCAGTATTTT. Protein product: CASCGLGTDTQYF. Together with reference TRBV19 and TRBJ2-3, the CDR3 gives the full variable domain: DGGITQSPKYLFRKEGQNVTLSCEQNLNHDAMYWYRQDPGQGLRLIYYSQIVNDFQKGDIAEGYSVSREKKESFPLTVTSAQKNPTAFYLCASCGLGTDTQYFGPGTRLTVL.

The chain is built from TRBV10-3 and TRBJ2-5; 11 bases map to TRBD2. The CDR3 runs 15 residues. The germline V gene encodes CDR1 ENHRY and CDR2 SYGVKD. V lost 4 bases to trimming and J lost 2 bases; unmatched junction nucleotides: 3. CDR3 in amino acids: CAISASGGPQETQYF. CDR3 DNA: TGTGCCATCAGTGCTAGCGGGGGGCCTCAAGAGACCCAGTACTTC.

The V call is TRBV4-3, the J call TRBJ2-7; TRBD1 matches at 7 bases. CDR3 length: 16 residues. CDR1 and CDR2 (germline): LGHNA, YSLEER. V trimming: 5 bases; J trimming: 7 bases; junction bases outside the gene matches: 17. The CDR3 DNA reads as TGCGCCAGCAGCTCCCATCGAAACCAGGGGGTGGGGGAGCAGTACTTC. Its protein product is CASSSHRNQGVGEQYF.

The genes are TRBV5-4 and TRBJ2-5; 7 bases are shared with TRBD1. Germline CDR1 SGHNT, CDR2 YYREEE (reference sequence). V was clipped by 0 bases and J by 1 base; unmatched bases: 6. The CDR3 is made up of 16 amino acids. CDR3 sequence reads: CASSLGARTGQETQYF. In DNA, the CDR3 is TGTGCCAGCAGCTTGGGGGCCCGGACAGGCCAAGAGACCCAGTACTTC.

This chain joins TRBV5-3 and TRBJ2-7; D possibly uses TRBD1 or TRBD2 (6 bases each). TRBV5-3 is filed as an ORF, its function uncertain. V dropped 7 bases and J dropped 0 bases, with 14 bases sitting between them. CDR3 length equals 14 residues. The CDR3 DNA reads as TGTGCCAGAGGAGGGGGGACGAGCTCCTACGAGCAGTACTTC. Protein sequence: CARGGGTSSYEQYF.

The CDR3, as DNA: TGTGCCAGCAGCTCTCGGACATCGGGTAATTATGGCTACACCTTC. This gives the protein CASSSRTSGNYGYTF. This sequence joins TRBV7-2 and TRBJ1-2, with D perhaps TRBD1 (5 bases). The length of the CDR3 is 15 residues. Germline V gene sequence: CDR1 SGHTA, CDR2 FQGNSA. Trimming shortened V by 4 bases and J by 5 bases, and 17 bases separated the two germline ends.

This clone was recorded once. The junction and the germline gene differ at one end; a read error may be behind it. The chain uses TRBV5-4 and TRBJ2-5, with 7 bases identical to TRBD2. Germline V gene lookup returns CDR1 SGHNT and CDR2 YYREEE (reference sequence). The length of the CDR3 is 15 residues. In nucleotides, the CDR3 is TGTGCCAGCAGCGTGAAGCAGGGAGGGTCAGAGACCCCGTACTTC. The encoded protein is CASSVKQGGSETPYF.

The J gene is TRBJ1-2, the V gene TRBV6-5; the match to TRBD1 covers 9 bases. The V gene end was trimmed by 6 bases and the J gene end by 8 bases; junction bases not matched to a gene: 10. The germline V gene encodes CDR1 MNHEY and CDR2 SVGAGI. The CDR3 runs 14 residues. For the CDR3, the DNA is TGTGCCAGCAGAAGTGCCGGGACAGGGAGAGGCTACACCTTC. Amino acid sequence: CASRSAGTGRGYTF.

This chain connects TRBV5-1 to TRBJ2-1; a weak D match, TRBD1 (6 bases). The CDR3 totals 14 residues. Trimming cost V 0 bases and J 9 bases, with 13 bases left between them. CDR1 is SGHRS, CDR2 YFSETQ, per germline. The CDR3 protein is CASSLVVGGAEQFF. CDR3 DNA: TGCGCCAGCAGCTTGGTCGTAGGGGGTGCTGAGCAGTTCTTC. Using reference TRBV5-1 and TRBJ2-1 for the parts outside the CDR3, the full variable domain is KAGVTQTPRYLIKTRGQQVTLSCSPISGHRSVSWYQQTPGQGLQFLFEYFSETQRNKGNFPGRFSGRQFSNSRSEMNVSTLELGDSALYLCASSLVVGGAEQFFGPGTRLTVL.

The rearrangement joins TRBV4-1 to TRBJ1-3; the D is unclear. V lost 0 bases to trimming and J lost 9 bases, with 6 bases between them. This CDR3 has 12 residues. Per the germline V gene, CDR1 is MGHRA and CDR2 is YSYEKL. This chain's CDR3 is CASSQEGLTIYF. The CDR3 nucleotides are TGCGCCAGCAGCCAAGAAGGTCTCACCATATATTTT.

Written as DNA, the CDR3 is TGTGCCAGCAGCCAGGGACACCTTAATCAGCCCCAGCATTTT. This translates into CASSQGHLNQPQHF. The chain uses TRBV7-9 and TRBJ1-5, with D possibly matching TRBD1 (6 bases). The CDR3 is made up of 14 amino acids. Germline CDR1 reads SEHNR; CDR2 reads FQNEAQ (reference sequence). V lost 5 bases and J 4 bases, leaving 12 bases between the germline ends.

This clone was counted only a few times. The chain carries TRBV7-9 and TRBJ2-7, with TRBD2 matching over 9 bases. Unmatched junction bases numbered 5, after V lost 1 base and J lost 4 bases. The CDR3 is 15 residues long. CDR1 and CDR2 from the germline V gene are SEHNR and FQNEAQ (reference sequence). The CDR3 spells CASSLGASGAYEQYF. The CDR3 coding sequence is TGTGCCAGCAGCTTAGGGGCTAGCGGGGCGTACGAGCAGTACTTC.

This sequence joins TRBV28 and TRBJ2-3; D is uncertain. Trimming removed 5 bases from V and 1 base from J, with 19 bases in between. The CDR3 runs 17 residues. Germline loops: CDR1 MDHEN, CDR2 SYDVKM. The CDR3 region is CASSPGQGPLGTDTQYF. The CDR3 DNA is TGTGCCAGCAGTCCTGGCCAAGGGCCCCTCGGCACAGATACGCAGTATTTT.

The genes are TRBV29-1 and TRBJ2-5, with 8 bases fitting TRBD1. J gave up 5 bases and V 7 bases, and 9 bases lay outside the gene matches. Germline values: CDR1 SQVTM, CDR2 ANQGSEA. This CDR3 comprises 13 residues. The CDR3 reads CSAGQGPRETQYF. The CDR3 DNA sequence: TGCAGCGCTGGACAGGGACCTCGTGAGACCCAGTACTTC.

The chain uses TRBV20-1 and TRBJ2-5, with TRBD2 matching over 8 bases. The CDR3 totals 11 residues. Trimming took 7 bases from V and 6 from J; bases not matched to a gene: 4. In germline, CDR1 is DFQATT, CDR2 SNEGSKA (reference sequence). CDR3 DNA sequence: TGCAGTGTAGCGGGGAAGAAGACCCAGTACTTC. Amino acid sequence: CSVAGKKTQYF.

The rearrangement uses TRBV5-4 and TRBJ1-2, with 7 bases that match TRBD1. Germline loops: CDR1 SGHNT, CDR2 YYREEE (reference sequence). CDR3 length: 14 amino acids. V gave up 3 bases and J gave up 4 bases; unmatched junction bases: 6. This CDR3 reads CASSWGTELYGYTF. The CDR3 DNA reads TGTGCCAGCAGCTGGGGGACAGAACTCTATGGCTACACCTTC.

The CDR3 DNA reads TGTGCCAGCAGCTCAAGACAGGGACGGGCAGATACGCAGTATTTT. Translated: CASSSRQGRADTQYF. The genes are TRBV7-2 and TRBJ2-3, with TRBD1 matching 7 bases. Germline values: CDR1 SGHTA, CDR2 FQGNSA. The V and J ends lost 4 bases and 4 bases, in that order; junction bases with no gene match: 8. The CDR3 is 15 amino acids.

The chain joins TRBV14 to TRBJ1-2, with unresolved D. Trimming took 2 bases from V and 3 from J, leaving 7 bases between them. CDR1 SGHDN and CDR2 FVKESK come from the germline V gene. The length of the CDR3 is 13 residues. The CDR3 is CASSQTADYGYTF. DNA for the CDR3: TGTGCCAGCAGCCAAACGGCGGACTATGGCTACACCTTC.

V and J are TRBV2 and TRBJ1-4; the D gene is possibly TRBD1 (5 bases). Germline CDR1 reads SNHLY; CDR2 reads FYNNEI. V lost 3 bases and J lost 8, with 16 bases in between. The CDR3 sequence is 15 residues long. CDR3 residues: CASSDMAGLIEKLFF. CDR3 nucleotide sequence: TGTGCCAGCAGTGACATGGCGGGACTGATCGAAAAACTGTTTTTT.

The CDR3: CASSAGRGDVSPLHF. The CDR3 DNA sequence: TGTGCCAGCAGCGCCGGGCGGGGCGATGTATCACCCCTCCACTTT. This rearrangement joins TRBV9 to TRBJ1-6; tentative D call: TRBD1 (5 bases). The CDR3 spans 15 residues. V was shortened by 3 bases and J by 10 bases, with 17 bases between the two germline ends. Per the germline V gene, CDR1 is SGDLS and CDR2 is YYNGEE.

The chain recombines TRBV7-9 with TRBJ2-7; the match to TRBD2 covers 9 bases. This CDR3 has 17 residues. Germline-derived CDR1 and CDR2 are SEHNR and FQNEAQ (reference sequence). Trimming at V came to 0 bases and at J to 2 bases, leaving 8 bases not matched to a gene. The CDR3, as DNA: TGTGCCAGCAGCTTAGCGTGGGCTAGCGGGGCCACCTACGAGCAGTACTTC. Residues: CASSLAWASGATYEQYF.

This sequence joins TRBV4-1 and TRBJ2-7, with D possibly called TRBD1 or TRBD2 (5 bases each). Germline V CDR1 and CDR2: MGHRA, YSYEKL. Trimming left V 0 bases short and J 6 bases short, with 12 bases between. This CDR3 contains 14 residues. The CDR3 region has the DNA TGCGCCAGCAGCCAAGATCAGGGACGGGGCGAGCAGTACTTC. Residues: CASSQDQGRGEQYF.

The CDR3 sequence is CASRSLGTDTQYF. For the CDR3, the DNA is TGTGCCAGCCGCTCATTAGGCACAGATACGCAGTATTTT. V usage is TRBV27 and J usage is TRBJ2-3, with no clear D. The CDR3 contains 13 residues. Trimming pared 8 bases from V and 1 base from J, leaving 10 bases between. Germline CDR1 MNHEY, CDR2 SMNVEV (reference sequence).

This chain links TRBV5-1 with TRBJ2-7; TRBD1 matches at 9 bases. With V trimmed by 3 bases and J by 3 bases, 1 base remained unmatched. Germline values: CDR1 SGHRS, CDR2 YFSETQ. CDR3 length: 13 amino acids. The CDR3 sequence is CASSSTGGYEQYF. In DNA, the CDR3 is TGCGCCAGCAGCTCGACAGGGGGCTACGAGCAGTACTTC.

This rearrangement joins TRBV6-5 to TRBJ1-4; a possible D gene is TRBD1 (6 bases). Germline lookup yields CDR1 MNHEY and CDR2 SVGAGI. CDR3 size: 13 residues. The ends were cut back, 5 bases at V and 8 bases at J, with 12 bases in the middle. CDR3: CASSRTASEKLFF. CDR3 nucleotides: TGTGCCAGCAGTAGGACAGCTAGCGAAAAACTGTTTTTT.

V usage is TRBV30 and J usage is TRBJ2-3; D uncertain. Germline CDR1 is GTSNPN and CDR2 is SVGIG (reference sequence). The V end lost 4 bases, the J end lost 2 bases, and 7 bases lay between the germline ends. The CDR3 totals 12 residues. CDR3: CAWTADTDTQYF. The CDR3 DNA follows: TGTGCCTGGACAGCAGACACAGATACGCAGTATTTT.